The next 25 T cell receptor beta chains were all read from a single sample in a study of cytomegalovirus exposure and HLA in healthy donors. A multiplex PCR was run with 60 Vbeta primers and 13 Jbeta primers. Method: immunoSEQ multiplex PCR; TCRdb's copy keeps in-frame clones and lacks some. The table includes 150,000 to 200,000 clones, around 77% detected once. Sequenced sample: PBMCs. These TCRs come from a woman aged 25 to 39 in good health and CMV-seronegative.

The rearrangement joins TRBV7-9 to TRBJ1-1; D is ambiguous. The CDR3 loop spans 12 amino acids. V lost 7 bases to trimming and J lost 5 bases, with 11 bases between them. The germline V gene encodes CDR1 SEHNR and CDR2 FQNEAQ (reference sequence). CDR3 nucleotide sequence: TGTGCCAGCACCGATCACGGGACTGAAGCTTTCTTT. Translation gives CASTDHGTEAFF.

V is TRBV27 and J is TRBJ2-1; 7 nucleotides align to TRBD1. The trim removed 10 bases at V and 8 bases at J, leaving 8 bases unmatched. CDR3 length equals 12 residues. CDR1 and CDR2 from the germline V gene are MNHEY and SMNVEV (reference sequence). The CDR3 reads CAIRQGRDEQFF. The CDR3, as DNA: TGTGCCATTCGACAGGGCCGGGATGAGCAGTTCTTC.

The genes are TRBV6-5 and TRBJ2-7, with 9 bases fitting TRBD1. CDR3 length equals 15 residues. CDR1 is MNHEY and CDR2 is SVGAGI in the germline V gene. The V gene end was trimmed by 2 bases and the J gene end by 2 bases; junction bases not matched to a gene: 4. Here the CDR3 DNA reads TGTGCCAGCAGTTACCTCGACAGGGGGACCTACGAGCAGTACTTC. Amino acid sequence: CASSYLDRGTYEQYF.

The CDR3 region is CASSHDRGRGNEQFF. CDR3 DNA sequence: TGCGCCAGCAGCCATGACAGGGGGCGCGGGAATGAGCAGTTCTTC. The V and J genes are TRBV5-1 and TRBJ2-1, with 10 bases identical to TRBD1. The CDR3 sequence is 15 residues long. Trimming took 4 bases from V and 7 from J; bases not matched to a gene: 8. Germline V lookup: CDR1 SGHRS, CDR2 YFSETQ.

V usage is TRBV6-1 and J usage is TRBJ2-2; a weak D match, TRBD2 (7 bases). V lost 8 bases and J 4 bases, leaving 14 bases between the germline ends. The germline V gene has CDR1 MNHNS and CDR2 SASEGT. There are 14 residues in the CDR3. Written as DNA, the CDR3 is TGTGCCAGCGGGAGGGGGGCGGGCACCGGGGAGCTGTTTTTT. This codes for CASGRGAGTGELFF.

This chain links TRBV29-1 with TRBJ2-7; 10 nucleotides line up with TRBD1. V lost 5 bases to trimming and J lost 4 bases; unmatched junction nucleotides: 5. This CDR3 has 13 amino acids. Germline V gives CDR1 SQVTM, CDR2 ANQGSEA. The CDR3 protein is CSVPGTGDYEQYF. The CDR3 nucleotides read TGCAGCGTTCCCGGGACAGGGGATTACGAGCAGTACTTC.

The J gene is TRBJ2-7, the V gene TRBV28, with D uncertain. V was trimmed by 7 bases and J by 0 bases, leaving 4 bases between them. In germline, CDR1 is MDHEN, CDR2 SYDVKM. The CDR3 totals 11 residues. The CDR3: CASTNSYEQYF. As DNA, the CDR3 is TGTGCCAGCACTAACTCCTACGAGCAGTACTTC.

In DNA form, the CDR3 reads TGTGCCAGCTCGGGAACCGCAAGGGGCTACACCTTC. Translated, it gives CASSGTARGYTF. This chain links TRBV2 with TRBJ1-2; D gene uncertain. The V gene's germline CDR1 is SNHLY and CDR2 FYNNEI. The CDR3 covers 12 residues. V lost 8 bases and J 8 bases, leaving 15 bases between the germline ends.

The rearrangement uses TRBV9 and TRBJ1-3; D is unresolved. The V and J ends lost 4 bases and 2 bases respectively, with 13 bases between them. Germline CDR1 SGDLS, CDR2 YYNGEE. CDR3 size: 15 residues. CDR3 sequence reads: CASSLDYGAGNTIYF. CDR3 DNA: TGTGCCAGCAGCTTGGATTACGGGGCTGGAAACACCATATATTTT.

The CDR3 loop reads CASSFLGKGLIYNEQFF. The CDR3 DNA is TGTGCCAGCAGCTTTCTCGGCAAAGGACTAATTTACAATGAGCAGTTCTTC. The chain recombines TRBV7-9 with TRBJ2-1, with a possible D match to TRBD2 (6 bases). CDR1 SEHNR and CDR2 FQNEAQ come from the germline V gene (reference sequence). The CDR3 is 17 amino acids. V was pared by 3 bases and J by 4 bases, with 19 bases between.

The J gene is TRBJ2-3, the V gene TRBV7-7; 9 bases are a match to TRBD1. V lost 1 base and J lost 5; bases outside the gene matches: 7. This CDR3 has 16 amino acids. Germline CDR1 and CDR2: SSHAT and FNYEAQ (reference sequence). The CDR3 DNA reads as TGTGCCAGCAGCTTAGGTTGGGACAGGGAATTAGATACGCAGTATTTT. Its translation is CASSLGWDRELDTQYF.

This clone was observed a single time. The J gene is TRBJ2-7, the V gene TRBV28, with 10 positions matching TRBD2. CDR3 size: 15 residues. V lost 1 base to trimming and J lost 3 bases; unmatched junction nucleotides: 3. CDR1 and CDR2 (germline): MDHEN, SYDVKM. As DNA, the CDR3 is TGTGCCAGCAGTTTATACTCTAGCGGGAGCTACGAGCAGTACTTC. The encoded protein is CASSLYSSGSYEQYF.

The genes are TRBV2 and TRBJ1-2; 7 bases are a match to TRBD1. The CDR3 totals 15 residues. The germline gives CDR1 SNHLY, CDR2 FYNNEI. V trimming: 2 bases; J trimming: 4 bases; junction bases outside the gene matches: 7. As DNA, the CDR3 is TGTGCCAGCAGTGAATCGGTCAGGGGGTTCTATGGCTACACCTTC. This encodes CASSESVRGFYGYTF.

This chain joins TRBV6-1 and TRBJ1-2; D is perhaps TRBD1 (6 bases). V was shortened by 4 bases and J by 2 bases, with 11 bases between the two germline ends. Germline lookup yields CDR1 MNHNS and CDR2 SASEGT. The CDR3 covers 14 residues. As DNA, the CDR3 is TGTGCCAGCAGTGCGCCGGGACAAAACTATGGCTACACCTTC. The encoded protein is CASSAPGQNYGYTF.

The V and J genes are TRBV7-3 and TRBJ2-7; 7 bases are shared with TRBD2. CDR3 length: 14 amino acids. Germline CDR1 is SGHTA and CDR2 is FQGTGA. Trimming at V came to 3 bases and at J to 2 bases, leaving 4 bases not matched to a gene. The CDR3 region has the DNA TGTGCCAGCAGCTTCTCTAGCGGTCCCTACGAGCAGTACTTC. Amino acid sequence: CASSFSSGPYEQYF.

The V call is TRBV18, the J call TRBJ2-3, with D possibly being TRBD2 (6 bases). CDR1 and CDR2 from the germline V gene are KGHSH and LQKENI. There are 16 residues in the CDR3. Trimming pared 3 bases from V and 0 bases from J, leaving 13 bases between. DNA for the CDR3: TGTGCCAGCTCACCGGTGCGGGGAGTTAGCACAGATACGCAGTATTTT. Amino acid sequence: CASSPVRGVSTDTQYF.

The gene calls are TRBV5-1 and TRBJ2-5; TRBD2 matches at 10 bases. There are 16 residues in the CDR3. Germline CDR1 SGHRS, CDR2 YFSETQ. V trimming: 4 bases; J trimming: 5 bases; junction bases outside the gene matches: 11. The CDR3 loop is CASSLELAGVGETQYF. The CDR3 DNA sequence: TGCGCCAGCAGCCTGGAGCTAGCGGGAGTAGGGGAGACCCAGTACTTC.

The rearrangement links TRBV28 to TRBJ1-2; 7 bases map to TRBD1. This CDR3 contains 15 residues. Germline CDR1 MDHEN, CDR2 SYDVKM. The ends lost 5 bases at V and 3 bases at J; junction bases unmatched: 9. The CDR3 spells CASSTQTGTYYGYTF. The CDR3 DNA sequence: TGTGCCAGCAGTACCCAGACAGGGACATACTATGGCTACACCTTC.

The V gene is TRBV29-1, the J gene TRBJ1-1; D ambiguous. Germline V CDR1 and CDR2: SQVTM, ANQGSEA. Trimming shortened V by 0 bases and J by 2 bases, and 4 bases separated the two germline ends. The CDR3 is 12 amino acids. The DNA for the CDR3 is TGCAGCGTTGAAGAGTATAACACTGAAGCTTTCTTT. Amino acids: CSVEEYNTEAFF. Full variable domain (rest looked up from reference TRBV29-1 and TRBJ1-1): SAVISQKPSRDICQRGTSLTIQCQVDSQVTMMFWYRQQPGQSLTLIATANQGSEATYESGFVIDKFPISRPNLTFSTLTVSNMSPEDSSIYLCSVEEYNTEAFFGQGTRLTVV.

In this sample, this clone turned up a few times. V usage is TRBV5-6 and J usage is TRBJ2-7; D may be TRBD2 (5 bases). From germline, CDR1 is SGHDT and CDR2 YYEEEE. Trimming shortened V by 0 bases and J by 3 bases, and 13 bases separated the two germline ends. The length of the CDR3 is 15 residues. CDR3 sequence reads: CASSLGRDGDYEQYF. The CDR3 DNA sequence: TGTGCCAGCAGCTTGGGTCGGGATGGCGACTACGAGCAGTACTTC.

The rearrangement joins TRBV9 to TRBJ2-1; 7 nucleotides align to TRBD1. V was clipped by 4 bases and J by 1 base; unmatched bases: 5. The CDR3 is 15 amino acids. Germline V gene sequence: CDR1 SGDLS, CDR2 YYNGEE. The CDR3 is CASSPRDRSYNEQFF. DNA for the CDR3: TGTGCCAGCAGCCCCCGGGACAGATCCTACAATGAGCAGTTCTTC.

As to this clone: One junction end does not reproduce the germline sequence, and a read error may be involved. The J gene is TRBJ1-2, the V gene TRBV5-6, with a possible D match to TRBD1 (6 bases). Looked up from germline, CDR1 is SGHDT and CDR2 is YYEEEE. The CDR3 totals 14 residues. Here the CDR3 reads CASSRTATNYGYPF. For the CDR3, the DNA is TGTGCCAGCAGCCGGACAGCTACTAACTATGGCTACCCCTTC.

In its sample, this clone was seen a few times. The gene calls are TRBV7-3 and TRBJ2-3; 8 bases agree with TRBD1. Germline V gives CDR1 SGHTA, CDR2 FQGTGA. V gave up 4 bases and J gave up 3 bases; unmatched junction bases: 3. The CDR3 has 14 residues. This CDR3 reads CASSSRTGTDTQYF. The CDR3 DNA reads as TGTGCCAGCAGCTCCCGGACAGGGACAGATACGCAGTATTTT.

The chain couples TRBV14 to TRBJ1-1; possible D gene TRBD1, 5 bases. Germline lookup yields CDR1 SGHDN and CDR2 FVKESK. CDR3 length: 13 amino acids. V lost 6 bases, J lost 7 bases, and 15 bases lay in between. The CDR3 DNA sequence: TGTGCCAGCAGACCTCAGGGATACGGTGAAGCTTTCTTT. Amino acid sequence: CASRPQGYGEAFF.

This clone has only one observation. This chain links TRBV5-4 with TRBJ1-2; 12 bases line up with TRBD1. The CDR3 is made up of 16 amino acids. The V and J ends lost 2 bases and 7 bases, in that order; junction bases with no gene match: 9. Per germline, CDR1 SGHNT and CDR2 YYREEE (reference sequence). The CDR3 protein is CASSFRDRGPEGGYTF. In DNA form, the CDR3 reads TGTGCCAGCAGCTTCCGGGACAGGGGGCCGGAGGGTGGCTACACCTTC.